These T cell receptor beta chains were read from a single sample in a study of T cell responses to AZD1222 COVID-19 vaccine. Measured with immunoSEQ multiplex PCR; TCRdb has only the in-frame clones, and not every one. Of 240,000 or so clones listed, more than 85% were seen once; the top ten hold 0.55%. This material consisted of peripheral blood, taken on day 0 of AZD1222 vaccination. Receptor source: an adult in good health. CDR3s include the opening cysteine and the closing phenylalanine or tryptophan. Each record gives: V gene, clone size, J gene, D gene, CDR3 DNA, CDR3 protein. D genes are given only for firm matches. Expanded clones are given a class, and other clones once, few, many or no size at all.

V gene: TRBV6-5; clone size: NA; J gene: TRBJ1-6; D gene: NA; CDR3 DNA: TGTGCCAGCAGTTACGGCGGGGAAGGCCTCCACTTT; CDR3 protein: CASSYGGEGLHF
V gene: TRBV7-3; clone size: NA; J gene: TRBJ2-5; D gene: NA; CDR3 DNA: TGTGCCAGCAGCCGGGACCGGACTGGGGAGACCCAGTACTTC; CDR3 protein: CASSRDRTGETQYF
V gene: TRBV4-1; clone size: NA; J gene: TRBJ2-7; D gene: NA; CDR3 DNA: TGCGCCAGCAGCCAAGGGTTGGCAAGGGCAGGCTACGAGCAGTACTTC; CDR3 protein: CASSQGLARAGYEQYF
V gene: TRBV27; clone size: NA; J gene: TRBJ2-1; D gene: TRBD2; CDR3 DNA: TGTGCCAGCAGTTTACCGGCCGGGACTAGCAGGAATGAGCAGTTCTTC; CDR3 protein: CASSLPAGTSRNEQFF
V gene: TRBV4-2; clone size: NA; J gene: TRBJ1-6; D gene: TRBD1; CDR3 DNA: TGTGCCAGCAGCCAAGGTTTCGGACAGGGTAATTCACCCCTCCACTTT; CDR3 protein: CASSQGFGQGNSPLHF
V gene: TRBV28; clone size: NA; J gene: TRBJ2-7; D gene: NA; CDR3 DNA: TGTGCCAGCAGACAACCCGGGACACCGCTCTCCTACGAGCAGTACTTC; CDR3 protein: CASRQPGTPLSYEQYF
V gene: TRBV9; clone size: NA; J gene: TRBJ1-1; D gene: NA; CDR3 DNA: TGTGCCAGCAGCGTGGGTTCCGGCACTGAAGCTTTCTTT; CDR3 protein: CASSVGSGTEAFF
V gene: TRBV7-2; clone size: once; J gene: TRBJ2-4; D gene: NA; CDR3 DNA: TGTGCCAGCAGCTTACCCGCTTGGAAAAACATTCAGTACTTC; CDR3 protein: CASSLPAWKNIQYF
V gene: TRBV7-9; clone size: NA; J gene: TRBJ1-1; D gene: NA; CDR3 DNA: TGTGCCAGCAGCCCCCGACCGAACACTGAAGCTTTCTTT; CDR3 protein: CASSPRPNTEAFF
V gene: TRBV20-1; clone size: NA; J gene: TRBJ1-1; D gene: NA; CDR3 DNA: TGCAGTGCCCTTGACACTGAAGCTTTCTTT; CDR3 protein: CSALDTEAFF
V gene: TRBV6-5; clone size: NA; J gene: TRBJ1-5; D gene: NA; CDR3 DNA: TGTGCCAGCAGCCGACCAGGGCCAAGTCAGCCCCAGCATTTT; CDR3 protein: CASSRPGPSQPQHF
V gene: TRBV27; clone size: NA; J gene: TRBJ2-1; D gene: NA; CDR3 DNA: TGTGCCAGCAGTTCGACACGGAATGAGCAGTTCTTC; CDR3 protein: CASSSTRNEQFF
V gene: TRBV15; clone size: NA; J gene: TRBJ2-2; D gene: NA; CDR3 DNA: TGTGCCACCAGCAGAGAGCGGAACACCGGGGAGCTGTTTTTT; CDR3 protein: CATSRERNTGELFF
V gene: TRBV2; clone size: NA; J gene: TRBJ1-5; D gene: NA; CDR3 DNA: TGTGCCAGCAGTTTAGGAGTAGGCAATCAGCCCCAGCATTTT; CDR3 protein: CASSLGVGNQPQHF
V gene: TRBV7-3; clone size: NA; J gene: TRBJ2-7; D gene: TRBD2; CDR3 DNA: TGTGCCAGCAGCCGTGGGGGGGGTACCCCCTACGAGCAGTACTTC; CDR3 protein: CASSRGGGTPYEQYF
V gene: TRBV28; clone size: NA; J gene: TRBJ1-2; D gene: NA; CDR3 DNA: TGTGCCAGCAGTTTCGGAGGGAACTATGGCTACACCTTC; CDR3 protein: CASSFGGNYGYTF
V gene: TRBV4-1; clone size: NA; J gene: TRBJ1-5; D gene: NA; CDR3 DNA: TGCGCCAGCAGCCAAGCCGCCGGGGGGAATCAGCCCCAGCATTTT; CDR3 protein: CASSQAAGGNQPQHF
V gene: TRBV19; clone size: NA; J gene: TRBJ2-7; D gene: NA; CDR3 DNA: TGTGCCAGTAGTATGGCAGGGTATGGCGAGCAGTACTTC; CDR3 protein: CASSMAGYGEQYF
V gene: TRBV5-1; clone size: once; J gene: TRBJ2-2; D gene: NA; CDR3 DNA: TGCGCCAGCAGCCAGGACACCTTCACCGGGGAGCTGTTTTTT; CDR3 protein: CASSQDTFTGELFF
V gene: TRBV9; clone size: NA; J gene: TRBJ1-1; D gene: NA; CDR3 DNA: TGTGCCAGCAGCGCACAGGGCCTAACGGGTACTGAAGCTTTCTTT; CDR3 protein: CASSAQGLTGTEAFF
V gene: TRBV6-5; clone size: NA; J gene: TRBJ1-2; D gene: TRBD1; CDR3 DNA: TGTGCCAGCAGTTACTCGAATTCGAACAGGGGCTATGGCTACACCTTC; CDR3 protein: CASSYSNSNRGYGYTF
V gene: TRBV6-6; clone size: few; J gene: TRBJ2-7; D gene: NA; CDR3 DNA: TGTGCCAGCAGTCCCATGGGCAGGGGGGGCCTCTACGAGCAGTACTTC; CDR3 protein: CASSPMGRGGLYEQYF
V gene: TRBV4-2; clone size: NA; J gene: TRBJ2-5; D gene: NA; CDR3 DNA: TGTGCCAGCAGCCGTAGTAGGGGTCTGGGGGAGACCCAGTACTTC; CDR3 protein: CASSRSRGLGETQYF
V gene: TRBV7-2; clone size: NA; J gene: TRBJ2-2; D gene: TRBD2; CDR3 DNA: TGTGCCAGCAGCCCCGGGACTAGCGTGTATCGTTGGTTCACCGGGGAGCTGTTTTTT; CDR3 protein: CASSPGTSVYRWFTGELFF
V gene: TRBV5-1; clone size: NA; J gene: TRBJ2-5; D gene: NA; CDR3 DNA: TGCGCCAGCAGCTTATGGGAACAAGAGACCCAGTACTTC; CDR3 protein: CASSLWEQETQYF
V gene: TRBV7-9; clone size: once; J gene: TRBJ2-7; D gene: NA; CDR3 DNA: TGTGCCAGCGTGCGTTCCGGACGCGAGCAGTACTTC; CDR3 protein: CASVRSGREQYF
V gene: TRBV4-2; clone size: NA; J gene: TRBJ1-2; D gene: NA; CDR3 DNA: TGTGCCAGCAGCCGCGACGGTTCGGGATTAAACTATGGCTACACCTTC; CDR3 protein: CASSRDGSGLNYGYTF
V gene: TRBV28; clone size: NA; J gene: TRBJ1-5; D gene: NA; CDR3 DNA: TGTGCCAGCAGACACGTTTGGGACCTAAATCAGCCCCAGCATTTT; CDR3 protein: CASRHVWDLNQPQHF
V gene: TRBV11-3; clone size: once; J gene: TRBJ1-1; D gene: TRBD1; CDR3 DNA: TGTGCCAGCAGCTCCGGACAGGGGAACACTGAAGCTTTCTTT; CDR3 protein: CASSSGQGNTEAFF
V gene: TRBV6-5; clone size: NA; J gene: TRBJ1-1; D gene: TRBD1; CDR3 DNA: TGTGCCAGCAGGGCAGGGGGTGTTGTGCACACTGAAGCTTTCTTT; CDR3 protein: CASRAGGVVHTEAFF